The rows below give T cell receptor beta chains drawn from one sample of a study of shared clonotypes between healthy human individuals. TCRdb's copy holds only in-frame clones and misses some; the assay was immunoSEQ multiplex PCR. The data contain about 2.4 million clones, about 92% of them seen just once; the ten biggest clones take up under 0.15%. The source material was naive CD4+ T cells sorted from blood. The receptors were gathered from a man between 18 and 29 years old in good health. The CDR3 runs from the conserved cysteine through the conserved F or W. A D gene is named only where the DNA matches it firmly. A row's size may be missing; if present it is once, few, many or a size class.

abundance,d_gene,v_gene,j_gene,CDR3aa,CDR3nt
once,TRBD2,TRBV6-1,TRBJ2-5,CASRLAGHLQETQYF,TGTGCCAGCAGACTAGCGGGGCACCTCCAAGAGACCCAGTACTTC
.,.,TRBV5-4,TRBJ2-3,CASSLAGSGFTDTQYF,TGTGCCAGCAGCTTGGCCGGTAGCGGATTCACAGATACGCAGTATTTT
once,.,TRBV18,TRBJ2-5,CASSPREQGTKGTQYF,TGTGCCAGCTCACCCCGGGAACAGGGTACTAAAGGTACCCAGTACTTC
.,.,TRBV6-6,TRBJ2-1,CASSYFENEQFF,TGTGCCAGCAGTTACTTTGAAAATGAGCAGTTCTTC
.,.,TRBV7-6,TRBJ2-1,CASSDRRSSYNEQFF,TGTGCCAGCAGCGACAGAAGGAGCTCCTACAATGAGCAGTTCTTC
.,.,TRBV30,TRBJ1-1,CAWSVWASGVNTEAFF,TGTGCCTGGAGTGTATGGGCCAGCGGGGTCAACACTGAAGCTTTCTTT
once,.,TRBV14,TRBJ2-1,CASSQDGVGEQFF,TGTGCCAGCAGCCAAGATGGCGTTGGGGAGCAGTTCTTC
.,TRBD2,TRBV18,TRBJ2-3,CASSPIAGATTDTQYF,TGTGCCAGCTCACCTATAGCGGGGGCCACCACAGATACGCAGTATTTT
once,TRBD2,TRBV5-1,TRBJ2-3,CASSLVLAGGADTQYF,TGCGCCAGCAGCTTGGTTTTAGCGGGAGGGGCAGATACGCAGTATTTT
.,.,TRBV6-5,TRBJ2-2,CASSSFGGSFTGELFF,TGTGCCAGCAGTTCCTTCGGGGGCAGCTTCACCGGGGAGCTGTTTTTT
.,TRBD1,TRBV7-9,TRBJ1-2,CASMITTGGNYGYTF,TGTGCCAGCATGATCACGACAGGGGGAAACTATGGCTACACCTTC
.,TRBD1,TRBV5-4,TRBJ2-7,CASSLLSRGSSYEQYF,TGTGCCAGCAGCTTGTTGTCCAGGGGGTCCTCCTACGAGCAGTACTTC
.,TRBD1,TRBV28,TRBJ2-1,CASSYFDRGPNEQFF,TGTGCCAGCAGTTACTTCGACAGGGGGCCCAATGAGCAGTTCTTC
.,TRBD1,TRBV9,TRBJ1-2,CASSVGGQASYGYTF,TGTGCCAGCAGCGTAGGAGGACAGGCAAGCTATGGCTACACCTTC
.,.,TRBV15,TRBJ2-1,CATSRAPALGSYNEQFF,TGTGCCACCAGCAGAGCCCCGGCCTTGGGGTCTTACAATGAGCAGTTCTTC
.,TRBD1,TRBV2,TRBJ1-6,CASSEQGNISPLHF,TGTGCCAGCAGCGAACAGGGGAACATTTCACCCCTCCACTTT
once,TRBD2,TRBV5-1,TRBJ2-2,CASSLGLAGVYTGELFF,TGCGCCAGCAGCTTGGGACTAGCGGGAGTTTACACCGGGGAGCTGTTTTTT
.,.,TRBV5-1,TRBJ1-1,CASSFYQNTEAFF,TGCGCCAGCAGCTTCTATCAAAACACTGAAGCTTTCTTT
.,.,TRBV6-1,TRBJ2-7,CASSETAGSGVYEQYF,TGTGCCAGCAGTGAAACAGCCGGGTCAGGGGTCTACGAGCAGTACTTC
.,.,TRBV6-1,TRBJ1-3,CASSDRSSGNTIYF,TGTGCCAGCAGTGATCGCAGCTCTGGAAACACCATATATTTT
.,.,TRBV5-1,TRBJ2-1,CASSPGLAFGEQFF,TGCGCCAGCAGCCCAGGCCTAGCATTTGGTGAGCAGTTCTTC
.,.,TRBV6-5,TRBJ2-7,CASSYAAGSSYEQYF,TGTGCCAGCAGTTATGCGGCAGGGAGCTCCTACGAGCAGTACTTC
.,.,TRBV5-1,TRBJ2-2,CASSFVTTSGELFF,TGCGCCAGCAGCTTTGTGACCACCTCCGGGGAGCTGTTTTTT
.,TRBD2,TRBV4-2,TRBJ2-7,CASSQSGGQANEQYF,TGTGCCAGCAGCCAAAGCGGGGGCCAGGCGAACGAGCAGTACTTC
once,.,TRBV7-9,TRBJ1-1,CASSLIWVEAFF,TGTGCCAGCAGCTTAATCTGGGTAGAAGCTTTCTTT
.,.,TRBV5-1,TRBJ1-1,CASRKPGTPSTEAFF,TGCGCCAGCAGAAAACCCGGGACCCCCTCCACTGAAGCTTTCTTT
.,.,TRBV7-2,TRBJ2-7,CASSLVAYEQYF,TGTGCCAGCAGCTTAGTTGCCTACGAGCAGTACTTC
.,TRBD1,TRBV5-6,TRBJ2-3,CASSLRQGSTDTQYF,TGTGCCAGCAGCTTAAGACAGGGGAGCACAGATACGCAGTATTTT
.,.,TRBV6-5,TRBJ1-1,CASSLTRGTEAFF,TGTGCCAGCAGTTTAACCCGGGGAACTGAAGCTTTCTTT
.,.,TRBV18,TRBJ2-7,CASSSDVKGEQYF,TGTGCCAGCTCATCAGACGTCAAGGGTGAGCAGTACTTC
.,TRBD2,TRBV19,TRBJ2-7,CASTSLGREGDYEQYF,TGTGCCAGTACATCCTTGGGGCGGGAGGGGGACTACGAGCAGTACTTC
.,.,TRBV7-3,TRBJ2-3,CASSLHPGGGTDTQYF,TGTGCCAGCAGCCTCCACCCTGGGGGTGGCACAGATACGCAGTATTTT
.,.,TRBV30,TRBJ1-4,CAWRGREFNEKLFF,TGTGCCTGGAGGGGTAGAGAATTCAATGAAAAACTGTTTTTT
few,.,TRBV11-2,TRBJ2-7,CASSFDGSYEQYF,TGTGCCAGCAGCTTTGACGGATCCTACGAGCAGTACTTC
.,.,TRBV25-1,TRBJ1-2,CASSEQWQGNGYTF,TGTGCCAGCAGTGAACAGTGGCAGGGAAATGGCTACACCTTC
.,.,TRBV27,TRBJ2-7,CASSRTAGYSYEQYF,TGTGCCAGCAGTCGCACGGCGGGGTACTCCTACGAGCAGTACTTC
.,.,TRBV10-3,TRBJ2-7,CAISGGGTMSYEQYF,TGTGCCATCAGCGGGGGAGGGACAATGAGCTACGAGCAGTACTTC
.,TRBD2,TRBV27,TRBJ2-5,CASNKAGGVGTQYF,TGTGCCAGCAATAAAGCGGGAGGGGTCGGGACCCAGTACTTC
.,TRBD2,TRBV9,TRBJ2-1,CASSVEASGYNEQFF,TGTGCCAGCAGCGTAGAGGCTAGCGGCTACAATGAGCAGTTCTTC
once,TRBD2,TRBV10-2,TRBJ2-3,CASSEGLAGGRDTQYF,TGCGCCAGCAGTGAGGGACTAGCGGGGGGGCGGGATACGCAGTATTTT
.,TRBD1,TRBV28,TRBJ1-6,CASSLTGDGVDSPLHF,TGTGCCAGCAGTTTGACAGGGGATGGAGTAGATTCACCCCTCCACTTT
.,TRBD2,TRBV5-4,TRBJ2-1,CASSLGPPGGGHNEQFF,TGTGCCAGCAGCTTGGGCCCTCCGGGGGGGGGCCACAATGAGCAGTTCTTC
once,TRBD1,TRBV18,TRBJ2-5,CASSPRTGPGQETQYF,TGTGCCAGCTCACCACGGACAGGGCCAGGCCAAGAGACCCAGTACTTC
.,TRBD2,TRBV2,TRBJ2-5,CASSLGTSGGETQYF,TGTGCCAGCAGTCTCGGGACTAGCGGAGGAGAGACCCAGTACTTC
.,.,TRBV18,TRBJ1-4,CASSPPGAGKSEKLFF,TGTGCCAGCTCACCACCCGGGGCTGGTAAAAGTGAAAAACTGTTTTTT
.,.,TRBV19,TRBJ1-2,CASRDGYGYTF,TGTGCCAGTAGAGACGGCTATGGCTACACCTTC
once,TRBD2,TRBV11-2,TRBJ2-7,CASSISSGSPGEQYF,TGTGCCAGCAGCATCTCTAGCGGGTCCCCTGGCGAGCAGTACTTC
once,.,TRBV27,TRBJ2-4,CASSKVTGGNIQYF,TGTGCCAGCAGTAAAGTCACGGGTGGAAACATTCAGTACTTC
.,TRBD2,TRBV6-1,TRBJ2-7,CASRILAGETYEQYF,TGTGCCAGCAGGATTCTAGCGGGGGAGACCTACGAGCAGTACTTC
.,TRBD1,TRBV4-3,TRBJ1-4,CASSLSGTGDEKLFF,TGCGCCAGCAGCCTCTCCGGGACAGGTGATGAAAAACTGTTTTTT